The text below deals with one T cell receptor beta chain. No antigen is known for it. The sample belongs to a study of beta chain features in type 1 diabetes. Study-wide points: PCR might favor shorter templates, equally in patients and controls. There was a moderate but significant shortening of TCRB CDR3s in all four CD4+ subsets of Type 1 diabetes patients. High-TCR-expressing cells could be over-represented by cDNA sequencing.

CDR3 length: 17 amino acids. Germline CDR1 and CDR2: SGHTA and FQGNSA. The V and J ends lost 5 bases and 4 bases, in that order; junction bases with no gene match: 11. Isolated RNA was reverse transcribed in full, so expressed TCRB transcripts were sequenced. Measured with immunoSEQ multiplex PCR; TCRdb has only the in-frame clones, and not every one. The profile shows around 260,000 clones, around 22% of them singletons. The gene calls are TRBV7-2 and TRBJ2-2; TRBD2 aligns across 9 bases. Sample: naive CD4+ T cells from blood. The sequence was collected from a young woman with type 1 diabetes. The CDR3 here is CASSHSLAGDSTGELFF. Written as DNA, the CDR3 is TGTGCCAGCAGCCATAGTTTAGCGGGAGATAGCACCGGGGAGCTGTTTTTT.